The clone carrying this TCR beta chain was counted many times. What it recognizes is unknown. CDR3 length: 14 amino acids. The V end was cut by 4 bases, the J end by 2 bases, with 12 bases between. Per the germline V gene, CDR1 is KGHSH and CDR2 is LQKENI. The data belong to a study of T-cell memory formation after mild COVID-19. About the study: Clusters were largely donor specific.

Using its own MiXCR run on the 5' RACE reads, TCRdb lists one record per CDR3 protein. The table lists about 350,000 distinct CDR3 sequences, under 30% of them singletons. Study-wide points: Pre-infection memory harbored some responding clones, suggesting cross-reactive memory joined. CD4+ bias marked clones expanding day 15 to 37, unlike balanced contracting clones.

The rearrangement links TRBV18 to TRBJ2-7; no reliable D call. The sequenced material came from PBMCs or a T cell subset sorted from them (not recorded which). This receptor was obtained from an adult woman who had mild COVID-19 (a few samples of this study predate the infection). Cell type and time point are not known. The CDR3 reads CASSREDTTYEQYF. DNA of the CDR3: TGTGCCAGCTCACGGGAAGACACTACCTACGAGCAGTACTTC.